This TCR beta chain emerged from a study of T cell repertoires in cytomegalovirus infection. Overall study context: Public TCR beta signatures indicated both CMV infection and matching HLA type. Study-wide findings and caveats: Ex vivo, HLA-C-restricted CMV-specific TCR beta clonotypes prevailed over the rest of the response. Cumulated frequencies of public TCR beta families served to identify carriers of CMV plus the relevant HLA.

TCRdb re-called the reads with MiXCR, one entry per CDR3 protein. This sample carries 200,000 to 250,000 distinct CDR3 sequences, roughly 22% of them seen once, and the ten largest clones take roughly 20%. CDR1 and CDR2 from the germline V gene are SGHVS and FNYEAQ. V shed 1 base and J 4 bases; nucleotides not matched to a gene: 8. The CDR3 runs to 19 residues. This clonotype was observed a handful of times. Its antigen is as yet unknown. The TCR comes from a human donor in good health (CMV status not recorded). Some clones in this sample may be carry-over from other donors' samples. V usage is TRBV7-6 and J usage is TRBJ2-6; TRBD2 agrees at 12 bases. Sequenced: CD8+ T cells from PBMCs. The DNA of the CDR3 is TGTGCCAGCAGCTTAGAAGGTCTAGCGGGGGGGCCCGGGGCCAACGTCCTGACTTTC. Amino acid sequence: CASSLEGLAGGPGANVLTF.